This TCR beta chain was captured by sequencing in a study of cytomegalovirus exposure and HLA in healthy donors. The wider study: One earlier analysis, a look at about 179 million T cells, found fewer than 140 million unique TCR beta sequences. Of around 400 genotyped donors, 81% grouped in the Caucasian-associated ancestry cluster. Whole-study results and caveats: HLA allele associations emerged for around 15,000 TCR beta sequences in a later analysis, at 0.05 false discovery rate. Common viral pathogens (according to a later analysis) appeared linked to several of the most significant clusters.

Concerning this clone itself: Its antigen remains unknown.

The primer mix had 60 Vbeta and 13 Jbeta primers. Method: immunoSEQ multiplex PCR; TCRdb's copy keeps in-frame clones and lacks some. The table records about 62,000 clones, roughly 80% of them present only once. Sequenced input: PBMCs. This TCR was sampled from a young woman in good health and CMV-seronegative.

CDR3 DNA: TGTGCCAGCACCAGGGACAGGGCCGCACTCAACGTCCTGACTTTC. Its translation: CASTRDRAALNVLTF. This chain connects TRBV2 to TRBJ2-6; 9 nucleotides line up with TRBD1. Looked up from germline, CDR1 is SNHLY and CDR2 is FYNNEI. There are 15 residues in the CDR3. Trimming cost V 7 bases and J 9 bases; bases outside gene matches: 10.